This T cell receptor beta chain was documented in a study of cytomegalovirus exposure and HLA in healthy donors. Study results and caveats: When a later analysis compared HLA-associated TCR beta chains with equally common others, the HLA-associated chains turned out to be more clonally expanded and to have lower generation probabilities.

The study sampled nominally healthy donors, though unrecorded immune exposures were likely. Details on this clone: Antigen specificity is unknown.

PCR was performed using 60 Vbeta and 13 Jbeta primers. TCRdb keeps only in-frame clones here, not all; method: immunoSEQ multiplex PCR. This table has some 170,000 clones, 76% appearing once. Germline CDR1 reads MNHEY; CDR2 reads SVGAGI. The CDR3 runs 15 residues. V lost 5 bases and J lost 8; bases outside the gene matches: 14. The TCR comes from a man in his sixties in good health and CMV-seronegative. Sequencing was done on a sample of PBMCs. V usage is TRBV6-5 and J usage is TRBJ1-1; 7 positions agree with TRBD1. In DNA, the CDR3 is TGTGCCAGCAGTAGGAGACAAATTGACAGGGTCGAAGCTTTCTTT. Protein sequence: CASSRRQIDRVEAFF.